This record covers a single T cell receptor beta chain. What it recognizes is unknown. The CDR3 runs to 16 residues. CDR1 PRHDT and CDR2 FYEKMQ come from the germline V gene (reference sequence). The germline V and J ends were trimmed by 8 bases and 1 base, with 19 bases remaining between them. These data are taken from a study of cytomegalovirus exposure and HLA in healthy donors. General study points: Looking again later, the authors saw that most CMV-associated TCR beta chains seemed HLA-restricted.

Researchers ran the PCR with 60 Vbeta and 13 Jbeta primers. Assay used: immunoSEQ multiplex PCR; TCRdb lists only in-frame clones, some missing. The table has over 95,000 clones, over 65% seen once. This rearrangement joins TRBV13 to TRBJ2-3; no clear D gene. The sample taken for sequencing was PBMCs. This sequence originates from a woman in her 30s in good health and CMV-seropositive. The DNA of the CDR3 is TGTGCCAGCGCGCCCCGCCCGCGCCTCGGCACAGATACGCAGTATTTT. It encodes CASAPRPRLGTDTQYF.